The present T cell receptor (beta chain) was sequenced within a study of cytomegalovirus exposure and HLA in healthy donors. Study information: Around 180 million T cells yielded 110 million or so unique TCR beta sequences in earlier analysis. General study results and limits: Later work associated fewer than 20,000 TCR beta sequences with HLA alleles at 0.05 false discovery rate.

In germline, CDR1 is SGHDT, CDR2 YYEEEE. The CDR3 length is 15 residues. The V end was cut by 1 base, the J end by 3 bases, with 14 bases between. PCR primers comprised 60 Vbeta and 13 Jbeta primers. TCRdb's copy holds only in-frame clones and misses some; the assay was immunoSEQ multiplex PCR. Seen here are 150,000 to 200,000 clones, about 63% observed once, and the top ten hold around 3%. With respect to this clone: No antigen is known for it.

The sequence was obtained from a woman between 40 and 55 years old in good health and CMV-seropositive. V is TRBV5-6 and J is TRBJ2-7; D not certain. The specimen was PBMCs. CDR3 amino acids: CASSLLGQVNYEQYF. In nucleotides, the CDR3 is TGTGCCAGCAGCTTGTTGGGCCAGGTCAACTACGAGCAGTACTTC.